This T cell receptor (beta chain) stems from a study of blood T cell repertoires in COVID-19. Background on the study: Sites in the United States, Italy and Spain provided acute and convalescent COVID-19 samples. T cells, B-cell-depleted T cells, or PBMCs supplied cDNA or gDNA.

V lost 1 base to trimming and J lost 8 bases; unmatched junction nucleotides: 8. The CDR3 is 14 residues long. From germline, CDR1 is SGDLS and CDR2 YYNGEE. As handled by the study authors: From reference gene primer amplification, estimates of nucleated cell counts were derived. Clones were sequenced by immunoSEQ multiplex PCR, and TCRdb holds only the in-frame ones, with some missing. V and J calls and clone size follow that table, whereas D and trimming were derived from the DNA. In the table there are 86,000 or so clones, around 92% of which are singletons. The clonotype originates from a woman aged 45-60 years in a cohort sampled during active COVID-19. Specimen: peripheral blood. This chain connects TRBV9 to TRBJ1-1; 7 bases align to TRBD1. For the CDR3, the DNA is TGTGCCAGCAGCGTATTGACAGGGCCCCGAGAAGCTTTCTTT. The encoded protein is CASSVLTGPREAFF.